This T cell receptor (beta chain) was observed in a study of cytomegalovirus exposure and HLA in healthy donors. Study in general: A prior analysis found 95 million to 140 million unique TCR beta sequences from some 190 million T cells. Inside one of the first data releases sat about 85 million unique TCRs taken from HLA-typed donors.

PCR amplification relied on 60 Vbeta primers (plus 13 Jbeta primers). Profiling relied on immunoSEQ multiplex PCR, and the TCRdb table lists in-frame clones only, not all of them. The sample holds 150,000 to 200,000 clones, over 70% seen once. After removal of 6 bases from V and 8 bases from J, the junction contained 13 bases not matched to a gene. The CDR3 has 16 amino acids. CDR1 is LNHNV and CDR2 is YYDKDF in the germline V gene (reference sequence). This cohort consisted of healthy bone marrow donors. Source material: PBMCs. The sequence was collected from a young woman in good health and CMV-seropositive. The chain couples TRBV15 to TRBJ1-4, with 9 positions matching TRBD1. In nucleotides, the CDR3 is TGTGCCACCAGTTTGGGACAGGGCCCTCTAGGGGAAAAACTGTTTTTT. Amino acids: CATSLGQGPLGEKLFF.